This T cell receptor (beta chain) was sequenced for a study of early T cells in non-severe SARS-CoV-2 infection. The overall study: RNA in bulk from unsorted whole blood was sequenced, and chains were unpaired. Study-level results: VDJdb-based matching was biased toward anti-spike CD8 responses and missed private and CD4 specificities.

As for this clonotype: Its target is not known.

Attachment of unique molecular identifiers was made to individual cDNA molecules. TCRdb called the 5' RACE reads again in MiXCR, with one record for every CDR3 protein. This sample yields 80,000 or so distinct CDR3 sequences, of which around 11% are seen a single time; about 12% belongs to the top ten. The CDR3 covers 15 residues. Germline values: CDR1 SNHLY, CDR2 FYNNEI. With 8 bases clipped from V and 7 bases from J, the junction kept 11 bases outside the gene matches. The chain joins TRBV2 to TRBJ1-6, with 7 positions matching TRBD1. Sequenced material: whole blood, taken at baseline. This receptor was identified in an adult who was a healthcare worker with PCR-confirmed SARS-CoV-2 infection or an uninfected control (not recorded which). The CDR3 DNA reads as TGTGCCAGCGGTGGACAGGCAGAGCCAAATTCACCCCTCCACTTT. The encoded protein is CASGGQAEPNSPLHF.